This TCR beta chain was recovered during a study of OX40 agonist ivuxolimab in advanced cancers. Overall study: Ivuxolimab, which patients received intravenously every 2 weeks, was dosed at 0.01 to 10 mg/kg.

Profiled with immunoSEQ multiplex PCR; TCRdb holds only in-frame clones, not every one. In the table there are about 99,000 clones, around 90% of which are singletons. Germline assignment: CDR1 SGHAT and CDR2 FQNNGV. This CDR3 is 14 amino acids long. V lost 5 bases and J 3 bases, leaving 11 bases between the germline ends. The material sequenced was CD4+ or CD8+ T cells sorted from blood, taken in a trial of the OX40 agonist ivuxolimab. V usage is TRBV11-2 and J usage is TRBJ2-1, with TRBD1 as a possible D gene (6 bases). This clonotype was obtained from an adult with an advanced solid tumor such as melanoma, head and neck, liver or kidney cancer. The DNA for the CDR3 is TGTGCCAGCAGCCACGGACAGTACTACAATGAGCAGTTCTTC. Translated, it gives CASSHGQYYNEQFF. Full variable domain (rest looked up from reference TRBV11-2 and TRBJ2-1): EAGVAQSPRYKIIEKRQSVAFWCNPISGHATLYWYQQILGQGPKLLIQFQNNGVVDDSQLPKDRFSAERLKGVDSTLKIQPAKLEDSAVYLCASSHGQYYNEQFFGPGTRLTVL.